The 8 T cell receptor beta chains reported below all come from one sample, sequenced in a study of T cell repertoires in cytomegalovirus infection (dated by TCRdb to between 2018 and 2020). These reads were obtained on an Illumina HiSeq 1500. Through fastp at Q25 and MiXCR, TCRdb rebuilt clones from the public reads, retaining in-frame beta chains. One record per CDR3 amino acid sequence lists the most common genes and DNA. A total of fewer than 1,000,000 distinct CDR3 sequences appear in this sample, about a third of them only once. Jointly, the top ten make up 10% to 15% of the sample. No antigen has been identified for these receptors. The intended sense of this specimen's treatment or condition label: in vitro stimulation with specific CMV peptide epitopes to enrich CMV-specific T cells. Here the sequenced sample was cultured CD8+ T cells from PBMCs, taken from culture after CMV antigen stimulation. The receptors were sampled from a human donor in good health (CMV status not recorded). Some clones in this sample may be carry-over from other donors' samples.

The chain has TRBV7-6 and TRBJ2-1; 8 bases agree with TRBD2. Losses at the gene ends were 7 bases for V and 4 bases for J; bases not matched to a gene: 12. The CDR3 is 16 amino acids. Germline V gene sequence: CDR1 SGHVS, CDR2 FNYEAQ. CDR3 nucleotide sequence: TGTGCCAGCATCGCCGGGGGGGGCCGCACTTACAATGAGCAGTTCTTC. This sequence encodes CASIAGGGRTYNEQFF.

This clonotype came up many times. The chain is built from TRBV7-2 and TRBJ2-3, with D uncertain. CDR1 SGHTA and CDR2 FQGNSA come from the germline V gene. The CDR3 has 14 residues. Trimming stripped 5 bases from V and 4 bases from J, with 13 bases between. CDR3 residues: CASSTSLGSDTQYF. The CDR3 region has the DNA TGTGCCAGCAGCACCTCATTAGGCTCAGATACGCAGTATTTT.

This clonotype occurred a few times. The chain uses TRBV7-9 and TRBJ1-5; TRBD1 might be the D (6 bases). Germline-derived CDR1 and CDR2 are SEHNR and FQNEAQ (reference sequence). The CDR3 sequence is 15 residues long. The ends were cut back, 0 bases at V and 7 bases at J, with 13 bases in the middle. Written as DNA, the CDR3 is TGTGCCAGCAGCTTAGCGGGGAGGGGGGACCAGCCCCAGCATTTT. This codes for CASSLAGRGDQPQHF.

This chain joins TRBV6-5 and TRBJ2-1; 8 nucleotides match TRBD2. The J segment lost 6 bases and the V segment lost 2 bases, leaving 12 bases of the junction unmatched. This CDR3 contains 17 residues. Germline loops: CDR1 MNHEY, CDR2 SVGAGI. The CDR3 reads CASSYPTPAGVVNEQFF. Written as DNA, the CDR3 is TGTGCCAGCAGTTACCCCACTCCAGCGGGGGTGGTCAATGAGCAGTTCTTC.

The sample holds a few counts of this clonotype. The genes are TRBV3-1 and TRBJ2-1; tentatively, D is TRBD2 (6 bases). Per germline, CDR1 LGHDT and CDR2 YNNKEL (reference sequence). Trimming removed 1 base at V and 0 bases at J, with 19 bases between. The CDR3 contains 19 residues. In nucleotides, the CDR3 is TGTGCCAGCAGCCAAGGGCCCCTTTGGTTGCGGGGCTCCTACAATGAGCAGTTCTTC. This encodes CASSQGPLWLRGSYNEQFF.

This chain connects TRBV5-3 to TRBJ2-1; 10 nucleotides line up with TRBD2. TRBV5-3 falls under the ORF class, with uncertain function. The CDR3 contains 18 residues. V gave up 4 bases and J gave up 5 bases; unmatched junction bases: 15. This chain's CDR3 is CARSPTLPLSGGDNEQFF. In nucleotides, the CDR3 is TGTGCCAGAAGCCCCACTCTACCTCTAAGCGGGGGGGACAATGAGCAGTTCTTC.

For the CDR3, the DNA is TGTGCCAGCAGCTTCCCCGGACAGGGGCCAGCGGCAGATACGCAGTATTTT. This encodes CASSFPGQGPAADTQYF. The V call is TRBV11-2, the J call TRBJ2-3; the match to TRBD1 covers 9 bases. Germline CDR1 and CDR2: SGHAT and FQNNGV. The J segment lost 4 bases and the V segment lost 3 bases, leaving 11 bases of the junction unmatched. This CDR3 spans 17 amino acids.

This clonotype was seen only once. This sequence joins TRBV19 and TRBJ2-7; TRBD2 might be the D (6 bases). Germline CDR1 reads LNHDA; CDR2 reads SQIVND (reference sequence). Deletions cut 2 bases from V and 2 bases from J, with 13 bases between. This CDR3 comprises 15 residues. The CDR3: CASSIRDLPPYEQYF. The CDR3 nucleotides read TGTGCCAGTAGTATAAGGGACTTACCCCCCTACGAGCAGTACTTC. Filled out from reference TRBV19 and TRBJ2-7, the complete variable domain reads DGGITQSPKYLFRKEGQNVTLSCEQNLNHDAMYWYRQDPGQGLRLIYYSQIVNDFQKGDIAEGYSVSREKKESFPLTVTSAQKNPTAFYLCASSIRDLPPYEQYFGPGTRLTVT.